Each of the 4 T cell receptor beta chains below was sequenced from the same sample in a study of cytomegalovirus exposure and HLA in healthy donors. PCR involved 60 Vbeta and 13 Jbeta primers. TCRdb keeps only in-frame clones here, not all; method: immunoSEQ multiplex PCR. The sample includes 150,000 to 200,000 clones, roughly 80% of them seen just once. The sequenced material came from PBMCs. These receptors were obtained from a woman between 45 and 60 years old in good health and CMV-seronegative.

The chain links TRBV6-1 to TRBJ2-7, with 10 bases identical to TRBD2. Germline values: CDR1 MNHNS, CDR2 SASEGT. This CDR3 region has 13 residues. Trimming took 10 bases from V and 4 from J; bases not matched to a gene: 7. CDR3 sequence reads: CATVAGGSYEQYF. The CDR3, as DNA: TGTGCCACCGTAGCGGGGGGCAGTTACGAGCAGTACTTC.

This chain connects TRBV4-3 to TRBJ2-5; no clear D gene. The CDR3 is 15 amino acids. Germline values: CDR1 LGHNA, CDR2 YSLEER. V gave up 0 bases and J gave up 0 bases, with 8 bases separating them. This CDR3 is CASSQDLRNQETQYF. In DNA form, the CDR3 reads TGCGCCAGCAGCCAAGATCTCAGAAACCAAGAGACCCAGTACTTC.

The chain joins TRBV15 to TRBJ1-5; TRBD1 matches at 11 bases. The CDR3 covers 15 residues. The germline V gene has CDR1 LNHNV and CDR2 YYDKDF (reference sequence). V lost 4 bases, J lost 3 bases, and 2 bases stayed unmatched. CDR3 DNA sequence: TGTGCCACCAGCACGGACAGGGGGCCCAATCAGCCCCAGCATTTT. Its protein product is CATSTDRGPNQPQHF.

J is TRBJ2-1 and V is TRBV4-2, with a weak D call TRBD2 (6 bases). CDR1 LGHNA and CDR2 YNFKEQ come from the germline V gene. The germline V and J ends were trimmed by 4 bases and 1 base, with 11 bases remaining between them. There are 15 residues in the CDR3. The CDR3 DNA follows: TGTGCCAGCAGCCTGGGACTGCTTTCCTACAATGAGCAGTTCTTC. This encodes CASSLGLLSYNEQFF.